The TCR beta chain under discussion was sequenced for a study of cytomegalovirus exposure and HLA in healthy donors. Findings of the study overall: The study flagged approximately 180 TCR beta chains as cytomegalovirus-associated. In a later analysis, the majority of CMV-associated beta chains seemingly showed HLA restriction. DRB1 had the most TCR associations and HLA-C the fewest, a later analysis found, with rates varying by HLA locus.

13 Jbeta primers and 60 Vbeta primers were used for the PCR. Only in-frame clones appear in the TCRdb table, and some are missing; sequencing was by immunoSEQ multiplex PCR. Of roughly 300,000 clones in the sample, approximately 90% were seen once. A word on this clone: What it binds is not known.

Losses at the gene ends were 4 bases for V and 2 bases for J; bases not matched to a gene: 5. CDR1 and CDR2 (germline): SGHNT, YYREEE (reference sequence). The CDR3 runs to 15 residues. The V gene is TRBV5-4, the J gene TRBJ2-3; 9 bases map to TRBD2. Sequencing was carried out using PBMCs. This TCR derives from a man in his forties or fifties in good health and CMV-seropositive. CDR3 DNA sequence: TGTGCCAGCAGCGGGGGGACTAGCTACACAGATACGCAGTATTTT. This translates into CASSGGTSYTDTQYF.